This T cell receptor (beta chain) was observed in a study of CXCR3-negative and CXCR3-positive naive CD8 T cells. Overall study findings and caveats: Because surface CD5 did not distinguish the naive subsets, TCR strength was inferred from TRB CDR3 properties. Naive cells that were CXCR3-negative or CXCR3-positive used TRBV-TRBJ genes alike, while memory cells diverged. CXCR3-expressing naive cells carried TRB CDR3s more hydrophobic than those of CXCR3-negative naive cells. Cryopreserved cells showed partially decreased CXCR3 expression, and most assays used fresh PBMCs.

The CDR3 is made up of 14 amino acids. The V gene's germline CDR1 is SGHVS and CDR2 FQNEAQ. The CD45RO-CCR7+CD27+CD95- phenotype denoted naive CD8+ T cells. TRB cDNA was prepared as libraries by UMI-labeled 5' RACE. For each CDR3 protein, TCRdb gives one entry from its re-call of the 5' RACE reads, without DNA. The sample table sets out around 63,000 distinct CDR3 sequences. Remarks on this clonotype: Its target is unknown.

The clonotype comes from a human donor in good health. Some clones in this sample may be carry-over from other donors' samples. The chain links TRBV7-8 to TRBJ2-7; TCRdb names TRBD1, which stays unverified in the absence of DNA. Sample: naive CXCR3+ CD8+ T cells from blood. The subset: CD45RO-CCR7+CD27+CD95- naive CD8+ T cells expressing CXCR3 (TNR3+). The chain's CDR3 is CASSNGQGTYEQYF.